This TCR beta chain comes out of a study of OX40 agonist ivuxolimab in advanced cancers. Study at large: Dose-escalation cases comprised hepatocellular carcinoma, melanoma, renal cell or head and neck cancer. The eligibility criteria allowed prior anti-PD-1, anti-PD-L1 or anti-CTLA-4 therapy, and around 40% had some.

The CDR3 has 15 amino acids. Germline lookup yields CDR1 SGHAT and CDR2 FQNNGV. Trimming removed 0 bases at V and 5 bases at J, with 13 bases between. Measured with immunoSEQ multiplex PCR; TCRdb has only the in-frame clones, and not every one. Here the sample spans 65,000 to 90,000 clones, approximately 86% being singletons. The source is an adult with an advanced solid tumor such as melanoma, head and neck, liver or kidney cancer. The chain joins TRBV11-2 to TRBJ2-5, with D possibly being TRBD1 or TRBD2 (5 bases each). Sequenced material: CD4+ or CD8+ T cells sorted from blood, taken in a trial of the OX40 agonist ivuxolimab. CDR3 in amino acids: CASSLDQKGPETQYF. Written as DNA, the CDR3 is TGTGCCAGCAGCTTAGATCAGAAGGGACCCGAGACCCAGTACTTC.